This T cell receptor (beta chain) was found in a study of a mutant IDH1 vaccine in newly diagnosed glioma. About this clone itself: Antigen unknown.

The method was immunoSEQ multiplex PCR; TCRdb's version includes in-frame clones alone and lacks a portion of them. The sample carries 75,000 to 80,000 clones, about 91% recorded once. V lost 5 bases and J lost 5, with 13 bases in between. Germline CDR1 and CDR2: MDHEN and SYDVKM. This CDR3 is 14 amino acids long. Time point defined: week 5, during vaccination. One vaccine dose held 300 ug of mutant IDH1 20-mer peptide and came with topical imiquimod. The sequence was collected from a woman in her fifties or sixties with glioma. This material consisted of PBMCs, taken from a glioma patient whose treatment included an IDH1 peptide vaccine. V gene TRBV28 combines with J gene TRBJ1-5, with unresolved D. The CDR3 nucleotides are TGTGCCAGCAGTCCAGGAGGGAGCGATCAGCCCCAGCATTTT. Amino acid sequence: CASSPGGSDQPQHF.